This is a list of T cell receptor beta chains from one sample in a study of shared T cell receptors in the human thymus. TCRdb keeps only in-frame clones here, not all; method: immunoSEQ multiplex PCR. The sample holds roughly 550,000 clones, around 78% seen once. These data also featured in a second study, about human thymus T cells.

The sample comprised thymocytes. The receptors stem from a boy under two years old with a congenital heart defect. CDR3s include the opening cysteine and the closing phenylalanine or tryptophan. The D gene is left open where the match is weak. Part of the rows lack a size; the others show once, few, many or a class for expanded clones.

TRBV7-7	-	TRBD2	TRBJ2-5	TGTGCCAGCAGCCATGGACTAGCGGAGTGGATAAGGGGCCAAGAGACCCAGTACTTC	CASSHGLAEWIRGQETQYF
TRBV6-4	-	TRBD2	TRBJ2-5	TGTGCCAGCAGTTTCCGGGGGGGAGCGGGAGAGACCCAGTACTTC	CASSFRGGAGETQYF
TRBV27	-	TRBD2	TRBJ2-1	TGTGCCAGCAGTGCTAGCGGCCTATCGGTACATGAGCAGTTCTTC	CASSASGLSVHEQFF
TRBV4-1	-	TRBD2	TRBJ2-3	TGCGCCAGCAGCTGGGGACTAGCGGGAGAACAGAGCACAGATACGCAGTATTTT	CASSWGLAGEQSTDTQYF
TRBV10-3	-	-	TRBJ1-2	TGTGCCATCAGTGAGTCGTTGAGTCGACAGGCCTATGGCTACACCTTC	CAISESLSRQAYGYTF
TRBV15	-	TRBD2	TRBJ2-5	TGTGCCACCAGCAGAGATCGGGGGGGCTGGGAAGAGACCCAGTACTTC	CATSRDRGGWEETQYF
TRBV9	-	-	TRBJ2-1	TGTGCCAGCAGCCCCCACGCGACTAGTAACAATGAGCAGTTCTTC	CASSPHATSNNEQFF
TRBV28	-	-	TRBJ1-1	TGTGCCAGCAGACACCCGACAGAGAACACTGAAGCTTTCTTT	CASRHPTENTEAFF
TRBV4-3	-	TRBD1	TRBJ2-7	TGCGCCAGCTCCATGACCGGGACAGAGACCTACGAGCAGTACTTC	CASSMTGTETYEQYF
TRBV25-1	-	TRBD1	TRBJ2-7	TGTGCCAGCAGTGAGCATCGGACAGGGGGGGGGTACGAGCAGTACTTC	CASSEHRTGGGYEQYF
TRBV6-5	few	-	TRBJ2-7	TGTGCCAGCAGTTACAAGCGAGCTGAGTACGAGCAGTACTTC	CASSYKRAEYEQYF
TRBV4-3	-	TRBD2	TRBJ2-2	TGCGCCAGCAGCCAAGGGTGGACCCGCGGGAGGGCGGACACCGGGGAGCTGTTTTTT	CASSQGWTRGRADTGELFF
TRBV4-2	-	TRBD2	TRBJ2-7	TGTGCCAGCAGCCGAGGGCTAGCGGGAGTCGAGCAGTACTTC	CASSRGLAGVEQYF
TRBV29-1	-	TRBD2	TRBJ2-7	TGCAGCGTTGAAGTTCTAGCGGGGGCCTACGAGCAGTACTTC	CSVEVLAGAYEQYF
TRBV7-9	-	TRBD2	TRBJ2-7	TGTGCCAGCAGCCCCCGGCGGACTAGCGGGAGTCCCCCCGGGGGAGAGCAGTACTTC	CASSPRRTSGSPPGGEQYF
TRBV15	-	TRBD2	TRBJ2-7	TGTGCCACCAGCCCACGGCCGTGGGGCGGGAGTATATACGAGCAGTACTTC	CATSPRPWGGSIYEQYF
TRBV7-9	few	TRBD1	TRBJ2-7	TGTGCCAGCAGCTTGTCCAGGGGGGAGCAGTACTTC	CASSLSRGEQYF
TRBV4-3	-	TRBD1	TRBJ1-4	TGCGCCAGCAGCCAAGAGGGACAGGGGGAGGGTTGCGGAAATGAAAAACTGTTTTTT	CASSQEGQGEGCGNEKLFF
TRBV27	-	TRBD1	TRBJ2-3	TGTGCCAGCAGTTCGGAAGGACAGGGCCTGGGCACAGATACGCAGTATTTT	CASSSEGQGLGTDTQYF
TRBV28	-	-	TRBJ1-4	TGTGCCAGCAGTCCTGTTAACCGGGGGAAGTTTAATGAAAAACTGTTTTTT	CASSPVNRGKFNEKLFF
TRBV19	-	TRBD2	TRBJ2-1	TGTGCCAGTAGTTCACGGACTAGCGGGGAATACAATGAGCAGTTCTTC	CASSSRTSGEYNEQFF
TRBV6-5	-	TRBD2	TRBJ2-7	TGTGCCAGCAGTTACAAGACCGGGACTAGCGACGAGCAGTACTTC	CASSYKTGTSDEQYF
TRBV27	-	TRBD2	TRBJ2-3	TGTGCCAGCAGTTCCGGACTAGCGGGAGGTACGGATACGCAGTATTTT	CASSSGLAGGTDTQYF
TRBV9	few	-	TRBJ1-3	TGTGCCAGCAGCGTAGACCAGAACAACACCATATATTTT	CASSVDQNNTIYF
TRBV5-1	-	TRBD2	TRBJ2-3	TGCGCCAGCAGGCCTACTAGCGGGAGGGCCGCGGATACGCAGTATTTT	CASRPTSGRAADTQYF
TRBV30	-	TRBD2	TRBJ2-1	TGTGCCCAGGGTGGCGGGAGCTCCTACAATGAGCAGTTCTTC	CAQGGGSSYNEQFF
TRBV16	-	-	TRBJ1-1	TGTGCCAGCAGCCAATCGGGAGGGGACACTGAAGCTTTCTTT	CASSQSGGDTEAFF
TRBV2	-	TRBD1	TRBJ1-2	TGTGCCACCCGTCCCGGGACAGGGGGTCCTTATGGCTACACCTTC	CATRPGTGGPYGYTF
TRBV29-1	few	TRBD2	TRBJ2-1	TGCAGCGTTCGGTCCGGCCTAGCGGGAGGGCCCTGGCTATACAATGAGCAGTTCTTC	CSVRSGLAGGPWLYNEQFF
TRBV5-8	-	TRBD1	TRBJ1-2	TGTGCCAGCAGCTTGGAGAGGGGACAGTTTCTTAACTATGGCTACACCTTC	CASSLERGQFLNYGYTF
TRBV7-9	-	TRBD1	TRBJ2-7	TGTGCCAGCAGCGCCTGGACAGGGGTCGAGCAGTACTTC	CASSAWTGVEQYF
TRBV28	-	-	TRBJ2-1	TGTGCCAGCAGCCACATCCAGGGGAATGAGCAGTTCTTC	CASSHIQGNEQFF
TRBV28	-	TRBD2	TRBJ2-7	TGTGCCAGCAGTTTCCCTGACACAGGGGGAGGGGTAGCGGGAGGGTACGAGCAGTACTTC	CASSFPDTGGGVAGGYEQYF
TRBV6-5	-	TRBD2	TRBJ2-5	TGTGCCAGCGGCGGGCCCATAGCGGGGGGGGAGACCCAGTACTTC	CASGGPIAGGETQYF
TRBV7-6	-	-	TRBJ2-7	TGTGCCAGCAGCTCCCCTGGGAACAGGCTCGAGCAGTACTTC	CASSSPGNRLEQYF
TRBV18	-	TRBD1	TRBJ2-1	TGTGCCAGCTCACCCAGGACAGGATCCAATGAGCAGTTCTTC	CASSPRTGSNEQFF
TRBV27	-	TRBD2	TRBJ2-7	TGTGCCAGCAGTTTCGGTCTAGCGGGAGGCCGCTCCTACGAGCAGTACTTC	CASSFGLAGGRSYEQYF
TRBV16	few	-	TRBJ1-1	TGTGCCAGCAGCCAACCCCCCAGGGAGGGGACGAACACTGAAGCTTTCTTT	CASSQPPREGTNTEAFF
TRBV19	-	-	TRBJ2-1	TGTGCCAGTAGTATAGCCCCCGGGCTAGCGAACAATGAGCAGTTCTTC	CASSIAPGLANNEQFF
TRBV5-1	-	TRBD1	TRBJ2-1	TGCGCCAGCAGCTTTGACCTCCCAGGGGGCGAGAAGCAGTTCTTC	CASSFDLPGGEKQFF
TRBV5-6	-	-	TRBJ2-7	TGTGCCAGCAGCTTGAAAGGGTGGGGCCGGCGGAACGAGCAGTACTTC	CASSLKGWGRRNEQYF
TRBV12-5	-	TRBD2	TRBJ2-3	TGTGCTAGTGGTTTGGTACCTGGCGGGAGGGATCGGCCAGATACGCAGTATTTT	CASGLVPGGRDRPDTQYF